The 24 T cell receptor beta chains below were found in one sample sequenced in a study of vaccination and CD4 T cells after COVID-19 (dated by TCRdb to between 2022 and 2023). The treatment or condition label, read with the paper, signifies: roughly ten-day PBMC culture with coronavirus spike peptide pools or control peptides (ViraFEST assay). Their antigens are not known. Library method: PCR. Sequencing instrument: Illumina iSeq 100. DNA from cultured CD4+ T cells was subjected to TCR sequencing with the Oncomine TCR Beta short-read assay at the Johns Hopkins FTIC core. Clones were called with MiXCR by TCRdb after fastp trimmed the public reads at Q25, and only in-frame beta chains were retained. Each CDR3 protein gets just one entry, which takes the most common genes and DNA from the rows behind it. For this sample the table gives over 10,000 distinct CDR3 sequences, of which roughly two fifths were detected only once. Of the sample, about 9% is held by the ten largest clones.

The starting material was CD4+ T cells from blood, cultured in vitro, obtained after SARS-CoV-2 vaccination. The receptor source for this set is a human donor who had recovered from COVID-19.

This rearrangement joins TRBV29-1 to TRBJ2-5, with 8 bases matching TRBD1. CDR3 length equals 13 residues. Germline CDR1 is SQVTM and CDR2 is ANQGSEA. The trim removed 7 bases at V and 4 bases at J, leaving 8 bases unmatched. CDR3 residues: CSGRQGRGETQYF. The DNA of the CDR3 is TGCAGCGGCAGACAGGGGAGAGGAGAGACCCAGTACTTC.

The CDR3 DNA sequence: TGTGCCAGCAGTCCCGGGACAGGGCCGAACACTGAAGCTTTCTTT. This encodes CASSPGTGPNTEAFF. The chain recombines TRBV6-4 with TRBJ1-1; 9 bases line up with TRBD1. With 5 bases clipped from V and 1 base from J, the junction kept 5 bases outside the gene matches. There are 15 residues in the CDR3. Germline V gene lookup returns CDR1 MRHNA and CDR2 SNTAGT.

The rearrangement uses TRBV12-5 and TRBJ1-2; TRBD1 matches at 7 bases. The germline V gene has CDR1 LGHNT and CDR2 FRNRAP. CDR3 size: 16 residues. Unmatched junction bases numbered 11, after V lost 2 bases and J lost 5 bases. The CDR3 region is CASGLPITGAAYGYTF. The CDR3 DNA is TGTGCTAGTGGTTTGCCGATTACAGGGGCCGCTTATGGCTACACCTTC.

This clonotype was observed a few times. This chain joins TRBV15 and TRBJ1-5; D is ambiguous. V was cut by 4 bases and J by 0 bases, with 7 bases left in between. Germline values: CDR1 LNHNV, CDR2 YYDKDF (reference sequence). This CDR3 is 14 amino acids long. The CDR3 spells CATSNDYSNQPQHF. The DNA for the CDR3 is TGTGCCACCAGCAACGATTATAGCAATCAGCCCCAGCATTTT. Looking up the rest from reference TRBV15 and TRBJ1-5 gives the full variable domain: DAMVIQNPRYQVTQFGKPVTLSCSQTLNHNVMYWYQQKSSQAPKLLFHYYDKDFNNEADTPDNFQSRRPNTSFCFLDIRSPGLGDTAMYLCATSNDYSNQPQHFGDGTRLSIL.

V gene TRBV6-1 combines with J gene TRBJ2-3, with no clear D. The germline gives CDR1 MNHNS, CDR2 SASEGT. CDR3 length equals 13 residues. Trimming pared 3 bases from V and 3 bases from J, leaving 7 bases between. This CDR3 reads CASSEVQTDTQYF. DNA of the CDR3: TGTGCCAGCAGTGAGGTGCAGACAGATACGCAGTATTTT.

The chain has TRBV7-2 and TRBJ2-3, with D hard to call. This CDR3 region has 13 residues. Trimming removed 1 base from V and 4 bases from J, with 6 bases in between. Looked up from germline, CDR1 is SGHTA and CDR2 is FQGNSA. The CDR3 DNA sequence: TGTGCCAGCAGCTTAGTGTGGTCAGATACGCAGTATTTT. This translates into CASSLVWSDTQYF. The variable domain in full, completed from reference TRBV7-2 and TRBJ2-3, reads GAGVSQSPSNKVTEKGKDVELRCDPISGHTALYWYRQSLGQGLEFLIYFQGNSAPDKSGLPSDRFSAERTGGSVSTLTIQRTQQEDSAVYLCASSLVWSDTQYFGPGTRLTVL.

The chain recombines TRBV7-3 with TRBJ2-2; either TRBD1 or TRBD2 may supply D (6 bases each). Germline V gene data show CDR1 as SGHTA and CDR2 as FQGTGA. V lost 5 bases and J 6 bases, leaving 16 bases between the germline ends. This CDR3 contains 15 residues. The DNA of the CDR3 is TGTGCCAGCAGCCCCTTAGGGGGGAAGGCCGGGGAGCTGTTTTTT. Translating gives CASSPLGGKAGELFF. Using reference TRBV7-3 and TRBJ2-2 for the parts outside the CDR3, the full variable domain is GAGVSQTPSNKVTEKGKYVELRCDPISGHTALYWYRQSLGQGPEFLIYFQGTGAADDSGLPNDRFFAVRPEGSVSTLKIQRTERGDSAVYLCASSPLGGKAGELFFGEGSRLTVL.

This clonotype was seen a few times. The V gene is TRBV6-1, the J gene TRBJ2-7; 7 nucleotides line up with TRBD1. Germline trimming cut 5 bases from V and 7 bases from J; bases unmatched to any gene: 8. The CDR3 totals 13 residues. In germline, CDR1 is MNHNS, CDR2 SASEGT. The CDR3 is CASSPGQSREQYF. CDR3 coding DNA: TGTGCCAGCAGTCCGGGACAGTCCAGGGAGCAGTACTTC.

The V and J genes are TRBV6-4 and TRBJ2-1, with 11 positions matching TRBD2. The junction had 8 bases not matched to a gene; V was cut back by 6 bases and J by 7 bases. The CDR3 runs 15 residues. CDR1 and CDR2 (germline): MRHNA, SNTAGT. CDR3 in DNA: TGTGCCAGCAGCCCCCGACTAGCGGGGAGGAATGAGCAGTTCTTC. Its protein is CASSPRLAGRNEQFF.

This clonotype was observed a handful of times. The DNA of the CDR3 is TGTGCCAGCAGCCCCGGGTCCTACAATGAGCAGTTCTTC. This codes for CASSPGSYNEQFF. This sequence joins TRBV6-2 or TRBV6-3 and TRBJ2-1; D is undetermined. Germline V gene sequence: CDR1 MNHEY, CDR2 SVGEGT. The CDR3 has 13 amino acids. V lost 6 bases and J lost 1, with 7 bases in between.

The chain combines TRBV20-1 with TRBJ1-2; D not certain. The CDR3 spans 11 residues. The V end lost 3 bases, the J end lost 10 bases, and 12 bases lay between the germline ends. Germline V gene sequence: CDR1 DFQATT, CDR2 SNEGSKA (reference sequence). The CDR3 spells CSASPVQSYTF. The CDR3 DNA reads as TGCAGTGCTAGCCCCGTCCAATCCTACACCTTC.

The rearrangement links TRBV27 to TRBJ2-4; D is ambiguous. The germline V gene has CDR1 MNHEY and CDR2 SMNVEV (reference sequence). The V end was cut by 2 bases, the J end by 7 bases, with 9 bases between. This CDR3 comprises 13 residues. CDR3: CASSLRPFNIQYF. In DNA form, the CDR3 reads TGTGCCAGCAGTTTAAGGCCGTTTAACATTCAGTACTTC.

This chain connects TRBV28 to TRBJ1-1; 8 positions match TRBD1. The junction had 7 bases not matched to a gene; V was cut back by 3 bases and J by 4 bases. The CDR3 covers 15 residues. Germline lookup yields CDR1 MDHEN and CDR2 SYDVKM. DNA for the CDR3: TGTGCCAGCAGTTTTACAGGGGGGCTGGGCACTGAAGCTTTCTTT. Encoded protein: CASSFTGGLGTEAFF.

The chain recombines TRBV19 with TRBJ2-1; 8 bases are shared with TRBD2. The CDR3 is 16 residues long. V trimming: 3 bases; J trimming: 6 bases; junction bases outside the gene matches: 10. Germline V gene sequence: CDR1 LNHDA, CDR2 SQIVND (reference sequence). The CDR3 sequence: CASSMPGSGIVNEQFF. The CDR3 region has the DNA TGTGCCAGTAGTATGCCGGGTAGCGGGATCGTCAATGAGCAGTTCTTC. Variable domain in full (rest from reference TRBV19 and TRBJ2-1): DGGITQSPKYLFRKEGQNVTLSCEQNLNHDAMYWYRQDPGQGLRLIYYSQIVNDFQKGDIAEGYSVSREKKESFPLTVTSAQKNPTAFYLCASSMPGSGIVNEQFFGPGTRLTVL.

The chain recombines TRBV20-1 with TRBJ2-5, with TRBD2 as a possible D gene (5 bases). Germline V gene sequence: CDR1 DFQATT, CDR2 SNEGSKA (reference sequence). V lost 3 bases, J lost 5 bases, and 16 bases lay in between. CDR3 size: 14 residues. The CDR3 region has the DNA TGCAGTGCTAGGGCTAGCAACGGAGTGGAGACCCAGTACTTC. It encodes CSARASNGVETQYF.

The chain uses TRBV6-2 or TRBV6-3 and TRBJ2-5; possible D gene TRBD1, 5 bases. The germline gives CDR1 MNHEY, CDR2 SVGEGT. V gave up 6 bases and J gave up 2 bases, with 13 bases separating them. The CDR3 has 14 residues. CDR3 nucleotides: TGTGCCAGCAGCACAGGACCTAGGCAAGAGACCCAGTACTTC. Translated, it gives CASSTGPRQETQYF.

The chain is built from TRBV12-3 or TRBV12-4 and TRBJ2-7, with unresolved D. Deletions cut 5 bases from V and 3 bases from J, with 14 bases between. The CDR3 consists of 14 residues. CDR3 sequence (DNA): TGTGCCAGCAGTCCCCGCGTGACGAGCTACGAGCAGTACTTC. Protein: CASSPRVTSYEQYF.

This clonotype came up a few times. V and J are TRBV2 and TRBJ2-7, with D unresolved. The CDR3 loop spans 11 amino acids. V lost 8 bases and J 7 bases, leaving 12 bases between the germline ends. In germline, CDR1 is SNHLY, CDR2 FYNNEI. The CDR3 sequence: CASLSDPEQYF. In DNA form, the CDR3 reads TGTGCCAGCCTCAGCGATCCGGAGCAGTACTTC.

This clonotype appeared a few times. The chain links TRBV11-2 to TRBJ1-6; no reliable D call. Germline values: CDR1 SGHAT, CDR2 FQNNGV. The CDR3 contains 14 residues. Trimming removed 0 bases at V and 8 bases at J, with 8 bases between. The CDR3 nucleotides are TGTGCCAGCAGCTTAGACGGAAGGGATTCACCCCTCCACTTT. Its protein product is CASSLDGRDSPLHF.

V is TRBV20-1 and J is TRBJ1-5; 8 positions agree with TRBD1. After removal of 3 bases from V and 2 bases from J, the junction contained 9 bases not matched to a gene. The CDR3 has 16 amino acids. Germline V gene lookup returns CDR1 DFQATT and CDR2 SNEGSKA (reference sequence). As DNA, the CDR3 is TGCAGTGCTAGGGCCGGGACAGGTACGCGCAATCAGCCCCAGCATTTT. This codes for CSARAGTGTRNQPQHF.

The V call is TRBV20-1, the J call TRBJ2-3; 11 positions agree with TRBD2. CDR3 length: 15 residues. V lost 3 bases, J lost 6 bases, and 8 bases stayed unmatched. Per germline, CDR1 DFQATT and CDR2 SNEGSKA (reference sequence). CDR3 in DNA: TGCAGTGCTAGCTCTCTTAGCGGGAGGGCGGATACGCAGTATTTT. Its protein product is CSASSLSGRADTQYF.

Comment on this clonotype: A much larger clone is a single base away; this may be a read error. CDR3 bases: TGTGCCGGCGGTACAGGGGGCGAGACCCAGTACTTC. Translation: CAGGTGGETQYF. The genes are TRBV7-2 and TRBJ2-5, with TRBD1 identical over 9 bases. CDR1 and CDR2 (germline): SGHTA, FQGNSA. The CDR3 is 12 amino acids. Trimming at V came to 11 bases and at J to 5 bases, leaving 6 bases not matched to a gene.

By its share, this clonotype is medium-sized (0.01 to 0.1%). The chain is built from TRBV11-3 and TRBJ2-7, with D unresolved. V lost 5 bases and J lost 4, with 15 bases in between. Germline V gene data show CDR1 as SGHNT and CDR2 as YENEEA. The CDR3 covers 14 residues. CDR3 DNA sequence: TGTGCCAGCAGCAGCGAAAGGGATCGATACGAGCAGTACTTC. Translation gives CASSSERDRYEQYF.

This chain joins TRBV15 and TRBJ2-3; D unclear. Between the trimmed V and J ends, which lost 3 bases and 4 bases, there was a span of 14 bases. CDR3 size: 15 residues. Germline lookup yields CDR1 LNHNV and CDR2 YYDKDF (reference sequence). DNA of the CDR3: TGTGCCACCAGCAGCCTAGGAAAGGGCTCAGATACGCAGTATTTT. Amino acids: CATSSLGKGSDTQYF. Variable domain in full (rest from reference TRBV15 and TRBJ2-3): DAMVIQNPRYQVTQFGKPVTLSCSQTLNHNVMYWYQQKSSQAPKLLFHYYDKDFNNEADTPDNFQSRRPNTSFCFLDIRSPGLGDTAMYLCATSSLGKGSDTQYFGPGTRLTVL.